The next 8 T cell receptor beta chains were all read from a single sample in a study of T cell repertoires in cytomegalovirus infection. A single record per CDR3 protein comes from TCRdb applying MiXCR to the reads. The sample has fewer than 700,000 distinct CDR3 sequences; 20% to 30% are singletons. Sequencing was carried out using CD8+ T cells from PBMCs. The receptors come from a human donor in good health (CMV status not recorded). Some clones in this sample may be carry-over from other donors' samples.

The chain has TRBV28 and TRBJ1-2; D is possibly TRBD1 (6 bases). The CDR3 is made up of 15 amino acids. V was clipped by 5 bases and J by 0 bases, with 13 bases between them. Germline V CDR1 and CDR2: MDHEN, SYDVKM. The CDR3 DNA reads TGTGCCAGCAGTCCTCCGGGACATCCTAACTATGGCTACACCTTC. Translation: CASSPPGHPNYGYTF.

There are many counts of this clonotype. The rearrangement links TRBV7-9 to TRBJ2-1; D is undetermined. The germline CDR1 and CDR2 sequences are SEHNR and FQNEAQ (reference sequence). The CDR3 is 11 residues long. V was pared by 2 bases and J by 8 bases, with 4 bases between. CDR3 sequence (DNA): TGTGCCAGCAGCTTACACGATGAGCAGTTCTTC. Translating it yields CASSLHDEQFF.

This clonotype was found many times. V is TRBV6-2 or TRBV6-3 and J is TRBJ2-4; D call uncertain. Trimming cost V 3 bases and J 0 bases, with 21 bases left between them. Germline values: CDR1 MNHEY, CDR2 SVGEGT. This CDR3 contains 19 residues. Here the CDR3 reads CASSYQLRLGSIAKNIQYF. The CDR3, as DNA: TGTGCCAGCAGTTATCAACTGAGGTTGGGGTCCATAGCCAAAAACATTCAGTACTTC.

Many counts were recorded for this clonotype. The chain couples TRBV7-9 to TRBJ2-1; possible D gene TRBD2, 6 bases. The CDR3 spans 16 residues. V dropped 5 bases and J dropped 4 bases, with 18 bases sitting between them. Per germline, CDR1 SEHNR and CDR2 FQNEAQ (reference sequence). This CDR3 is CASSPVVGGAYNEQFF. In DNA form, the CDR3 reads TGTGCCAGCAGCCCAGTGGTTGGCGGGGCTTACAATGAGCAGTTCTTC.

The sample holds many counts of this clonotype. The V and J genes are TRBV28 and TRBJ2-2; D gene unclear. The CDR3 spans 16 residues. Between the trimmed V and J ends, which lost 2 bases and 0 bases, there was a span of 10 bases. In germline, CDR1 is MDHEN, CDR2 SYDVKM. The CDR3 nucleotides are TGTGCCAGCAGTTTAGGGATCTCCGCGAACACCGGGGAGCTGTTTTTT. Its protein is CASSLGISANTGELFF. Combining the CDR3 with reference TRBV28 and TRBJ2-2 gives the whole variable domain DVKVTQSSRYLVKRTGEKVFLECVQDMDHENMFWYRQDPGLGLRLIYFSYDVKMKEKGDIPEGYSVSREKKERFSLILESASTNQTSMYLCASSLGISANTGELFFGEGSRLTVL.

J is TRBJ1-6 and V is TRBV6-5; weak D call: TRBD1 (5 bases). The CDR3 is 17 residues long. CDR1 and CDR2 from the germline V gene are MNHEY and SVGAGI. Trimming left V 4 bases short and J 4 bases short, with 17 bases between. The CDR3 protein is CASSFGGQGEYNSPLHF. CDR3 DNA: TGTGCCAGCAGTTTTGGCGGCCAAGGGGAGTATAATTCACCCCTCCACTTT.

This clonotype showed up many times. The V gene is TRBV7-6, the J gene TRBJ2-5, with a tentative D call TRBD1 (5 bases). Germline CDR1 and CDR2: SGHVS and FNYEAQ. This CDR3 is built from 14 residues. Trimming stripped 5 bases from V and 2 bases from J, with 12 bases between. Here the CDR3 DNA reads TGTGCCAGCAGCCCGCCCGACAGTCAAGAGACCCAGTACTTC. Translating gives CASSPPDSQETQYF.

The rearrangement uses TRBV24-1 and TRBJ2-2, with TRBD1 as a possible D gene (5 bases). The germline V and J ends were trimmed by 11 bases and 0 bases, with 9 bases remaining between them. From germline, CDR1 is KGHDR and CDR2 SFDVKD. This CDR3 region has 13 residues. The chain's CDR3 is CAIRAPNTGELFF. CDR3 DNA sequence: TGTGCCATCAGGGCCCCGAACACCGGGGAGCTGTTTTTT.